This T cell receptor (beta chain) was obtained from a study of blood T cell repertoires in COVID-19. Study-wide background: Researchers got acute and convalescent COVID-19 samples from the United States, Italy and Spain.

Original methodology: Amplifying reference gene primers gave estimates of nucleated cell counts. Here immunoSEQ multiplex PCR was the method, and the copy in TCRdb shows in-frame clones only, minus some. V, J and clone size were drawn from that table, and D and trimming were deduced from the DNA. The table has more than 150,000 clones, around 87% seen once. This CDR3 is 14 amino acids long. Germline loops: CDR1 LNHDA, CDR2 SQIVND (reference sequence). V gave up 5 bases and J gave up 6 bases; unmatched junction bases: 5. The material sequenced was peripheral blood. V and J are TRBV19 and TRBJ2-1, with 9 bases aligning to TRBD1. This receptor was taken from a man aged 50 to 60 with acute or convalescent COVID-19. The CDR3 DNA reads TGTGCCAGTAGTTCCAGGACAGGGGCCAATGAGCAGTTCTTC. Encoded protein: CASSSRTGANEQFF.